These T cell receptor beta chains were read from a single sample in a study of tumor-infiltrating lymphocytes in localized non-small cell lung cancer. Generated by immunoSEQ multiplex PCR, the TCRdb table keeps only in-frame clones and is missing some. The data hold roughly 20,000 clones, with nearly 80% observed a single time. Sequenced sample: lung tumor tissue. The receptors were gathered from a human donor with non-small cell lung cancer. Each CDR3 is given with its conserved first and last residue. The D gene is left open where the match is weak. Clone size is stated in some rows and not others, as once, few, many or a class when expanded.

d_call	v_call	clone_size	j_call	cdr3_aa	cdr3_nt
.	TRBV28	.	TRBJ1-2	CASGGTRSNYGYTF	TGTGCCAGCGGCGGGACACGATCTAACTATGGCTACACCTTC
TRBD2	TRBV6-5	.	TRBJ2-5	CASSYPLAGGEETQYF	TGTGCCAGCAGTTACCCCCTAGCGGGAGGGGAAGAGACCCAGTACTTC
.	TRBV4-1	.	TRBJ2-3	CASSLKGTVLTDTQYF	TGCGCCAGCAGCCTCAAGGGGACTGTACTCACAGATACGCAGTATTTT
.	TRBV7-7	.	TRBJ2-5	CASSLEGGGGETQYF	TGTGCCAGCAGCTTAGAAGGAGGGGGTGGAGAGACCCAGTACTTC
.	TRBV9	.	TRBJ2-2	CASSLGTGELFF	TGTGCCAGCAGTCTTGGAACCGGGGAGCTGTTTTTT
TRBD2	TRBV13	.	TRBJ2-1	CASTWGGRASEQFF	TGTGCCAGCACCTGGGGAGGGAGGGCCAGTGAGCAGTTCTTC
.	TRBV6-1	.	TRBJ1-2	CASSGPDYGYTF	TGTGCCAGCAGTGGGCCGGACTATGGCTACACCTTC
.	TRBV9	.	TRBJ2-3	CASSDRFGTGTQYF	TGTGCCAGCAGCGACCGGTTTGGCACAGGTACGCAGTATTTT
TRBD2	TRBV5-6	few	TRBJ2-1	CASSPTGTSGHNEQFF	TGTGCCAGCAGCCCCACCGGGACTAGCGGCCATAATGAGCAGTTCTTC
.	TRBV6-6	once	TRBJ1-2	CASRDGQRYGYTF	TGTGCCAGCAGGGACGGACAGCGCTATGGCTACACCTTC
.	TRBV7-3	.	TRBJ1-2	CASSLGQGPNYGYTF	TGTGCCAGCAGCTTAGGGCAGGGTCCCAACTATGGCTACACCTTC
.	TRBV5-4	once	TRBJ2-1	CASSLRLTANNEQFF	TGTGCCAGCAGCTTGCGTTTGACAGCTAACAATGAGCAGTTCTTC